This T cell receptor beta chain was sequenced for a study of blood T cells in healthy people across ages. Isolated PBMCs totaled at least 7 million in each sample. Trimming took 4 bases from V and 3 from J; bases not matched to a gene: 6. This CDR3 contains 15 residues. The V gene's germline CDR1 is KGHDR and CDR2 SFDVKD. PCR was performed a second time for roughly 7 to 12 cycles using a sample-barcoded 5' primer and a J-beta primer mix. TCRdb reanalysed the 5' RACE reads using MiXCR and keeps one entry per CDR3 protein. The table lists 780,000 or so distinct CDR3 sequences, 25% of them singletons. These data are also associated with another study on T cells of mothers and their children. That work contributes: Donation came from a few healthy Caucasian mothers together with their six children. Thymic selection molds TCR recombination output in much the same way for related pairs as for unrelated pairs. With unrelated pairs as the comparison, related mother-child pairs had a slightly higher overlap that was not significant.

The genes are TRBV24-1 and TRBJ2-7; 9 bases fit TRBD1. This clonotype was sampled from a boy between 5 and 17 years old in good health. Sample: blood. CDR3 nucleotide sequence: TGTGCCACCAGTGACCCGGGACAGGGATACTACGAGCAGTACTTC. Encoded protein: CATSDPGQGYYEQYF.